This paragraph reports one T cell receptor beta chain. These data originate in a study of metastatic and nonmetastatic thyroid tumors. TCRdb ran MiXCR on the PCR reads. The sample yields roughly 21,000 clones, 28% seen once. Trimming left V 6 bases short and J 4 bases short, with 13 bases between. The CDR3 sequence is 13 residues long. Germline V gene lookup returns CDR1 SGHRS and CDR2 YFSETQ. Before thyroid surgery, none of the patients had received any treatment. The sequencing input was tumor tissue. The TCR sequence derives from a male donor with papillary thyroid cancer or a benign thyroid nodule (not recorded which). Some clones in this sample may be carry-over from other donors' samples. This chain connects TRBV5-1 to TRBJ1-2; no clear D gene. The CDR3 here is CASTWCIGYGYTF. The CDR3 region has the DNA TGCGCCAGCACCTGGTGTATCGGCTATGGCTACACCTTC.